The 32 T cell receptor beta chains listed next were all sequenced from one sample in a study of cytomegalovirus exposure and HLA in healthy donors. A multiplex PCR was run with 60 Vbeta primers and 13 Jbeta primers. Profiled with immunoSEQ multiplex PCR; TCRdb holds only in-frame clones, not every one. There are roughly 100,000 clones in the sample; 70% to 85% occur only once, and about 5.4% lies in the top ten. The sequenced sample consisted of PBMCs. The source of these receptors is a woman aged 18-29 years in good health and CMV-seropositive.

The chain carries TRBV6-1 and TRBJ1-1; no definite D call. Trimming cost V 6 bases and J 4 bases, with 12 bases left between them. The CDR3 length is 13 residues. Per the germline V gene, CDR1 is MNHNS and CDR2 is SASEGT. CDR3 nucleotides: TGTGCCAGCAGGGAGTTCTCCAGCACTGAAGCTTTCTTT. Translated: CASREFSSTEAFF.

The chain has TRBV28 and TRBJ1-1; D remains ambiguous. The CDR3 covers 13 residues. Trimming removed 4 bases at V and 6 bases at J, with 12 bases between. Germline V CDR1 and CDR2: MDHEN, SYDVKM. The CDR3 nucleotides read TGTGCCAGCAGTTCGATACAGCTTCCTGAAGCTTTCTTT. Its protein product is CASSSIQLPEAFF.

The chain carries TRBV28 and TRBJ2-7; TRBD1 matches 9 bases. The trim removed 3 bases at V and 2 bases at J, leaving 14 bases unmatched. The CDR3 is 18 amino acids. Germline CDR1 reads MDHEN; CDR2 reads SYDVKM. The CDR3 reads CASSFPTAGQGPTYEQYF. CDR3 sequence (DNA): TGTGCCAGCAGTTTCCCAACTGCCGGACAGGGGCCGACCTACGAGCAGTACTTC.

This clone was observed a single time. CDR3 sequence (DNA): TGTGCCAGCAGTTTTGGAGGGACCATATACAATGAGCAGTTCTTC. This sequence encodes CASSFGGTIYNEQFF. V is TRBV27 and J is TRBJ2-1, with a weak D call TRBD2 (6 bases). There are 15 residues in the CDR3. V gave up 3 bases and J gave up 4 bases, with 13 bases separating them. Germline assignment: CDR1 MNHEY and CDR2 SMNVEV (reference sequence).

This clone was recorded a few times. The V and J genes are TRBV7-8 and TRBJ2-2; tentatively, D is TRBD2 (5 bases). The length of the CDR3 is 15 residues. V lost 5 bases, J lost 0 bases, and 10 bases lay in between. Per germline, CDR1 SGHVS and CDR2 FQNEAQ. CDR3 nucleotide sequence: TGTGCCAGCAGCCCCCTGAGGGCGAACACCGGGGAGCTGTTTTTT. It codes for CASSPLRANTGELFF.

The CDR3 loop reads CASSLLALVATNEKLFF. CDR3 in DNA: TGTGCCAGCAGCTTACTGGCCCTAGTTGCAACTAATGAAAAACTGTTTTTT. The V gene is TRBV7-9, the J gene TRBJ1-4; D call uncertain. The germline CDR1 and CDR2 sequences are SEHNR and FQNEAQ (reference sequence). CDR3 length: 17 amino acids. Trimming left V 2 bases short and J 0 bases short, with 13 bases between.

CDR3 nucleotide sequence: TGTGCCAGCAGCGTCGGACTACAATCCTACAATGAGCAGTTCTTC. Translated: CASSVGLQSYNEQFF. The gene calls are TRBV9 and TRBJ2-1; possibly TRBD2 for D (6 bases). Deletions cut 2 bases from V and 1 base from J, with 10 bases between. The CDR3 has 15 residues. CDR1 and CDR2 from the germline V gene are SGDLS and YYNGEE.

The chain is built from TRBV9 and TRBJ2-5; TRBD2 aligns across 8 bases. Trimming took 4 bases from V and 5 from J; bases not matched to a gene: 10. The CDR3 has 15 residues. CDR1 is SGDLS and CDR2 is YYNGEE in the germline V gene. CDR3 protein: CASSLAGIAGETQYF. The CDR3 bases are TGTGCCAGCAGCTTAGCGGGAATAGCTGGGGAGACCCAGTACTTC. The entire variable domain, with the rest obtained from reference TRBV9 and TRBJ2-5, is as follows: DSGVTQTPKHLITATGQRVTLRCSPRSGDLSVYWYQQSLDQGLQFLIQYYNGEERAKGNILERFSAQQFPDLHSELNLSSLELGDSALYFCASSLAGIAGETQYFGPGTRLLVL.

The chain has TRBV15 and TRBJ1-4; 9 bases align to TRBD1. The germline V gene has CDR1 LNHNV and CDR2 YYDKDF (reference sequence). The trim removed 3 bases at V and 6 bases at J, leaving 2 bases unmatched. The CDR3 is 14 residues long. The CDR3 here is CATSSRDRDEKLFF. Here the CDR3 DNA reads TGTGCCACCAGCAGCCGGGACAGGGATGAAAAACTGTTTTTT.

Here the CDR3 DNA reads TGTGCCACCAGCAGAGATCGAGGTAATGCGCAGCCCCAGCATTTT. Translating gives CATSRDRGNAQPQHF. The chain uses TRBV15 and TRBJ1-5; D unclear. The CDR3 covers 15 residues. Germline CDR1 is LNHNV and CDR2 is YYDKDF (reference sequence). The V and J ends lost 0 bases and 7 bases respectively, with 13 bases between them.

The chain couples TRBV9 to TRBJ1-1, with a possible D match to TRBD1 (6 bases). Germline-derived CDR1 and CDR2 are SGDLS and YYNGEE. Deletions cut 0 bases from V and 4 bases from J, with 13 bases between. This CDR3 has 15 amino acids. The CDR3 DNA reads as TGTGCCAGCAGCGTAGAGGGCAGGGGTCTCACTGAAGCTTTCTTT. Encoded protein: CASSVEGRGLTEAFF.

This clone came up a few times. This sequence joins TRBV27 and TRBJ2-3, with D unclear. The CDR3 consists of 16 residues. Germline loops: CDR1 MNHEY, CDR2 SMNVEV (reference sequence). Trimming cost V 5 bases and J 4 bases, with 19 bases left between them. The CDR3 here is CASSPVFEGASDTQYF. The CDR3 nucleotides are TGTGCCAGCAGTCCCGTCTTTGAAGGAGCGTCAGATACGCAGTATTTT.

V usage is TRBV27 and J usage is TRBJ1-6; D gene ambiguous. The CDR3 extends over 13 amino acids. CDR1 and CDR2 from the germline V gene are MNHEY and SMNVEV (reference sequence). Trimming pared 2 bases from V and 6 bases from J, leaving 5 bases between. The CDR3, as DNA: TGTGCCAGCAGTTTAGCAGTTAATTCACCCCTCCACTTT. As protein: CASSLAVNSPLHF.

The rearrangement uses TRBV7-2 and TRBJ2-4, with TRBD1 matching 11 bases. V trimming: 5 bases; J trimming: 7 bases; junction bases outside the gene matches: 10. CDR1 is SGHTA and CDR2 is FQGNSA in the germline V gene. The CDR3 covers 16 residues. This CDR3 is CASSLSRDRGSNIQYF. CDR3 sequence (DNA): TGTGCCAGCAGCCTATCCCGGGACAGGGGGAGCAACATTCAGTACTTC.

The J gene is TRBJ2-1, the V gene TRBV28; TRBD2 aligns across 13 bases. Germline CDR1 MDHEN, CDR2 SYDVKM. The CDR3 is made up of 17 amino acids. The junction had 10 bases not matched to a gene; V was cut back by 7 bases and J by 4 bases. The CDR3 DNA is TGTGCCAGCACCCCCCAGGGGACTAGCGGGAAATACAATGAGCAGTTCTTC. Its protein product is CASTPQGTSGKYNEQFF.

DNA for the CDR3: TGCGCCAGCAGCTTGGACCCAGCGGGAGGTTCCAATGAGCAGTTCTTC. Amino acids: CASSLDPAGGSNEQFF. The chain has TRBV5-1 and TRBJ2-1; 9 bases are a match to TRBD2. The germline CDR1 and CDR2 sequences are SGHRS and YFSETQ. J was trimmed by 6 bases and V by 0 bases; bases with no gene match: 7. CDR3 length: 16 amino acids.

This chain joins TRBV7-3 and TRBJ2-1, with D tentatively TRBD2 (6 bases). V dropped 2 bases and J dropped 2 bases, with 10 bases sitting between them. This CDR3 is 15 amino acids long. Germline CDR1 and CDR2: SGHTA and FQGTGA. In DNA form, the CDR3 reads TGTGCCAGCAGCTTATCGGGCGGGACCTACAATGAGCAGTTCTTC. Amino acid sequence: CASSLSGGTYNEQFF.

This clone occurred once. V is TRBV7-3 and J is TRBJ2-7; 12 nucleotides agree with TRBD2. The CDR3 runs 19 residues. Germline assignment: CDR1 SGHTA and CDR2 FQGTGA. Trimming took 5 bases from V and 1 from J; bases not matched to a gene: 15. CDR3 in amino acids: CASSPPASGRAFCSYEQYF. The DNA for the CDR3 is TGTGCCAGCAGCCCCCCGGCTAGCGGGAGGGCCTTTTGTTCCTACGAGCAGTACTTC.

The chain uses TRBV6-5 and TRBJ1-1; D unclear. Trimming removed 3 bases at V and 4 bases at J, with 15 bases between. From germline, CDR1 is MNHEY and CDR2 SVGAGI. This CDR3 spans 15 amino acids. In DNA form, the CDR3 reads TGTGCCAGCAGTTATCATGGGCTGCTGGGCACTGAAGCTTTCTTT. Translating gives CASSYHGLLGTEAFF.

This chain links TRBV30 with TRBJ2-1, with 9 bases aligning to TRBD1. V trimming: 4 bases; J trimming: 7 bases; junction bases outside the gene matches: 11. The CDR3 has 15 amino acids. The V gene's germline CDR1 is GTSNPN and CDR2 SVGIG (reference sequence). The CDR3 nucleotides are TGTGCCTGGACCTACCGGGACAGGGAAGTTAATGAGCAGTTCTTC. Protein product: CAWTYRDREVNEQFF.

The chain has TRBV7-2 and TRBJ2-5; D not certain. Trimming took off 5 bases at V and 4 bases at J, with 11 bases between the two ends. CDR1 and CDR2 (germline): SGHTA, FQGNSA. The CDR3 sequence is 13 residues long. The chain's CDR3 is CASSINTVETQYF. In nucleotides, the CDR3 is TGTGCCAGCAGCATTAACACAGTAGAGACCCAGTACTTC.

The chain is built from TRBV5-1 and TRBJ2-5, with unresolved D. The CDR3 contains 14 residues. Deletions cut 4 bases from V and 5 bases from J, with 15 bases between. The germline V gene encodes CDR1 SGHRS and CDR2 YFSETQ. CDR3 sequence reads: CASSASLRQETQYF. CDR3 in DNA: TGCGCCAGCAGCGCCTCTTTACGTCAGGAGACCCAGTACTTC.

The chain links TRBV6-4 to TRBJ1-5, with D possibly being TRBD1 (5 bases). Trimming took 3 bases from V and 9 from J, leaving 12 bases between them. The CDR3 runs 13 residues. Germline loops: CDR1 MRHNA, CDR2 SNTAGT. DNA for the CDR3: TGTGCCAGCAGTGAGACAGCTATGATGCCCCAGCATTTT. This encodes CASSETAMMPQHF.

This clone is a singleton in its sample. V and J are TRBV5-4 and TRBJ1-4, with D possibly matching TRBD1 (5 bases). Germline values: CDR1 SGHNT, CDR2 YYREEE (reference sequence). The germline V and J ends were trimmed by 4 bases and 7 bases, with 14 bases remaining between them. The CDR3 covers 14 residues. The CDR3 protein is CASSGGAGTEKLFF. Here the CDR3 DNA reads TGTGCCAGCAGCGGCGGGGCAGGCACTGAAAAACTGTTTTTT.

The CDR3 loop reads CAPTDGNQETQYF. CDR3 DNA: TGTGCCCCCACTGACGGGAACCAAGAGACCCAGTACTTC. The chain couples TRBV28 to TRBJ2-5; TRBD2 might be the D (5 bases). This CDR3 is built from 13 residues. V lost 11 bases to trimming and J lost 0 bases, with 13 bases between them. CDR1 MDHEN and CDR2 SYDVKM come from the germline V gene.

This chain joins TRBV5-1 and TRBJ1-2, with unresolved D. In germline, CDR1 is SGHRS, CDR2 YFSETQ. Trimming stripped 0 bases from V and 2 bases from J, with 8 bases between. The length of the CDR3 is 14 residues. CDR3 coding DNA: TGCGCCAGCAGCTTGGAAGGCGGGAACTATGGCTACACCTTC. Translated: CASSLEGGNYGYTF. The whole variable domain, filled in from reference TRBV5-1 and TRBJ1-2, reads KAGVTQTPRYLIKTRGQQVTLSCSPISGHRSVSWYQQTPGQGLQFLFEYFSETQRNKGNFPGRFSGRQFSNSRSEMNVSTLELGDSALYLCASSLEGGNYGYTFGSGTRLTVV.

The chain has TRBV30 and TRBJ1-2; TRBD1 is a possible D gene (5 bases). Germline V gene sequence: CDR1 GTSNPN, CDR2 SVGIG (reference sequence). This CDR3 has 12 residues. V was cut by 0 bases and J by 10 bases, with 12 bases left in between. CDR3 loop: CAWSVVQDLYTF. The DNA of the CDR3 is TGTGCCTGGAGTGTAGTACAGGATCTCTACACCTTC.

CDR3 protein: CSVLTGGAYEQYF. DNA for the CDR3: TGCAGCGTCCTGACAGGGGGTGCCTACGAGCAGTACTTC. The chain couples TRBV29-1 to TRBJ2-7, with 9 positions matching TRBD1. After removal of 6 bases from V and 2 bases from J, the junction contained 5 bases not matched to a gene. The CDR3 extends over 13 amino acids. The germline gives CDR1 SQVTM, CDR2 ANQGSEA.

The rearrangement joins TRBV6-4 to TRBJ1-2; 7 nucleotides align to TRBD1. The CDR3 is made up of 13 amino acids. With V trimmed by 6 bases and J by 8 bases, 9 bases remained unmatched. Germline CDR1 MRHNA, CDR2 SNTAGT. The CDR3 DNA reads TGTGCCAGCAGGGGACAGACAAGCGGAGGCTACACCTTC. Translating it yields CASRGQTSGGYTF.

The chain has TRBV28 and TRBJ1-3, with 7 nucleotides matching TRBD1. J gave up 2 bases and V 5 bases, and 3 bases lay outside the gene matches. There are 14 residues in the CDR3. Germline CDR1 and CDR2: MDHEN and SYDVKM. The CDR3 spells CASSNGQAGNTIYF. Written as DNA, the CDR3 is TGTGCCAGCAGTAATGGACAGGCTGGAAACACCATATATTTT.

This clone was seen a single time. The genes are TRBV7-2 and TRBJ1-1; no clear D. The CDR3 extends over 13 amino acids. Trimming took 4 bases from V and 0 from J, leaving 6 bases between them. From germline, CDR1 is SGHTA and CDR2 FQGNSA. The CDR3 spells CASSSTLNTEAFF. The CDR3 DNA follows: TGTGCCAGCAGCTCCACACTGAACACTGAAGCTTTCTTT.

The chain employs TRBV30 and TRBJ2-7; 8 positions agree with TRBD2. Per germline, CDR1 GTSNPN and CDR2 SVGIG (reference sequence). The CDR3 is made up of 12 amino acids. V was pared by 5 bases and J by 7 bases, with 7 bases of the junction left unmatched. The CDR3 nucleotides read TGTGCCTGGCGGGGGGGGCTACGGGAGCAGTACTTC. This gives the protein CAWRGGLREQYF. Looking up the rest from reference TRBV30 and TRBJ2-7 gives the full variable domain: SQTIHQWPATLVQPVGSPLSLECTVEGTSNPNLYWYRQAAGRGLQLLFYSVGIGQISSEVPQNLSASRPQDRQFILSSKKLLLSDSGFYLCAWRGGLREQYFGPGTRLTVT.